This T cell receptor (beta chain) was found in a study of T cells in Graves' hyperthyroidism and ophthalmopathy. Study-wide results and limits: A 13 V-J signature model discriminated ophthalmopathy versus stable hyperthyroidism.

Germline CDR1 reads SGHAT; CDR2 reads FQDESV (reference sequence). The CDR3 extends over 15 amino acids. Trimming cost V 5 bases and J 6 bases; bases outside gene matches: 8. Patients showing uncontrolled infection, other autoimmune disease, pregnancy or lactation were ineligible. The PBMCs were taken from roughly 9.3 ml of fresh peripheral blood. RNA transcripts served as the template for amplifying TCR beta CDR3 regions. A set of HTBI primers served as the primers for a first-round RT-PCR of the TCR CDR3. TCRdb passed the multiplex PCR reads through MiXCR, listing each CDR3 protein once. The table shows 300,000 to 450,000 distinct CDR3 sequences, with under 20% occurring only once. This clonotype has more than one count but fewer than ten. Its antigen is still unknown.

Sequenced sample: blood. The chain carries TRBV11-1 and TRBJ2-2; 8 bases are a match to TRBD1. The source of this sequence is a man between 18 and 29 years old with Graves' ophthalmopathy. CDR3 DNA sequence: TGTGCCAGCAGCCCTACGACAGGGGTACCCGGGGAGCTGTTTTTT. It encodes CASSPTTGVPGELFF.